These 21 T cell receptor beta chains were all obtained from the same sample, sequenced in a study of T cells in Graves' hyperthyroidism and ophthalmopathy. What was amplified from RNA transcripts were TCR beta CDR3 regions. Carried out on the TCR CDR3, a first-round RT-PCR used the HTBI primer set. TCRdb itself ran the multiplex PCR reads through MiXCR, one entry per CDR3 protein. Among around 350,000 distinct CDR3 sequences listed, about 18% were seen once. Sequenced input: blood. The receptors here all came from a woman aged 18-35 years with Graves' hyperthyroidism.

J is TRBJ1-1 and V is TRBV19; TRBD1 might be the D (5 bases). CDR1 LNHDA and CDR2 SQIVND come from the germline V gene (reference sequence). The V end lost 5 bases, the J end lost 5 bases, and 15 bases lay between the germline ends. The CDR3 contains 14 residues. The CDR3: CASSSGRGWTEAFF. The CDR3, as DNA: TGTGCCAGTAGTTCGGGTAGGGGATGGACTGAAGCTTTCTTT.

This clonotype was counted ten times or more. V gene TRBV6-1 combines with J gene TRBJ2-6; 7 bases align to TRBD1. Trimming removed 5 bases from V and 7 bases from J; junction bases left unmatched: 11. The CDR3 is 16 amino acids. The germline V gene encodes CDR1 MNHNS and CDR2 SASEGT. The DNA for the CDR3 is TGTGCCAGCAGTCCGACAGGGTCCCTAGGTGCCAACGTCCTGACTTTC. Its translation: CASSPTGSLGANVLTF.

This clonotype was seen ten or more times. V gene TRBV28 combines with J gene TRBJ2-7, with 10 bases that match TRBD1. CDR1 and CDR2 (germline): MDHEN, SYDVKM. This CDR3 has 16 residues. J was trimmed by 7 bases and V by 5 bases; bases with no gene match: 14. CDR3 amino acids: CASSTGTGATPGEQYF. The CDR3 nucleotides read TGTGCCAGCAGTACTGGGACAGGGGCCACACCAGGGGAGCAGTACTTC.

In this sample, this clonotype turned up many times. The chain recombines TRBV18 with TRBJ2-5; D gene unclear. Looked up from germline, CDR1 is KGHSH and CDR2 is LQKENI. The CDR3 length is 15 residues. Between the trimmed V and J ends, which lost 4 bases and 4 bases, there was a span of 16 bases. The CDR3 DNA reads as TGTGCCAGCTCACGGTTTGGGGTGAACGGAGAGACCCAGTACTTC. As protein: CASSRFGVNGETQYF.

This clonotype was detected ten times or more. This chain connects TRBV20-1 to TRBJ1-2; 7 bases align to TRBD1. This CDR3 spans 13 amino acids. Germline CDR1 DFQATT, CDR2 SNEGSKA (reference sequence). Unmatched junction bases numbered 8, after V lost 6 bases and J lost 4 bases. DNA for the CDR3: TGCAGTGCAACGGACGACAGGGCCTATGGCTACACCTTC. Translation: CSATDDRAYGYTF.

This clonotype was recorded a few times. The chain links TRBV5-1 to TRBJ2-7, with 7 bases identical to TRBD2. V shed 4 bases, J shed 10 bases, and the junction held 11 bases outside the gene matches. The CDR3 has 13 residues. CDR1 SGHRS and CDR2 YFSETQ come from the germline V gene. As DNA, the CDR3 is TGCGCCAGCAGCACCGGGACTACCCGGGAACAGTACTTC. Protein: CASSTGTTREQYF. The variable domain in full, with the rest retrieved from reference TRBV5-1 and TRBJ2-7, is KAGVTQTPRYLIKTRGQQVTLSCSPISGHRSVSWYQQTPGQGLQFLFEYFSETQRNKGNFPGRFSGRQFSNSRSEMNVSTLELGDSALYLCASSTGTTREQYFGPGTRLTVT.

This clonotype was detected ten times or more. The chain links TRBV12-3 or TRBV12-4 to TRBJ1-5, with 10 bases aligning to TRBD1. The CDR3 runs 17 residues. The V and J ends lost 6 bases and 0 bases, in that order; junction bases with no gene match: 8. The CDR3 coding sequence is TGTGCCAGCAGAGAGACAGGGGGCCATTATAGCAATCAGCCCCAGCATTTT. Translating it yields CASRETGGHYSNQPQHF.

There are many counts of this clonotype. V gene TRBV6-5 combines with J gene TRBJ2-2; D is unresolved. CDR1 is MNHEY and CDR2 is SVGAGI in the germline V gene. This CDR3 is 12 amino acids long. Between the trimmed V and J ends, which lost 5 bases and 6 bases, there was a span of 7 bases. Here the CDR3 reads CASSPDAGELFF. CDR3 bases: TGTGCCAGCAGTCCGGACGCCGGGGAGCTGTTTTTT.

This clonotype was observed many times. J is TRBJ1-1 and V is TRBV11-2; D unclear. CDR3 length: 14 amino acids. Germline lookup yields CDR1 SGHAT and CDR2 FQNNGV. V was pared by 1 base and J by 3 bases, with 9 bases between. Here the CDR3 reads CASSLGALDTEAFF. In DNA, the CDR3 is TGTGCCAGCAGCTTAGGAGCGCTAGACACTGAAGCTTTCTTT.

This clonotype was picked up many times. The chain has TRBV4-2 and TRBJ2-7, with TRBD1 identical over 9 bases. Trimming took 4 bases from V and 0 from J; bases not matched to a gene: 7. Germline V CDR1 and CDR2: LGHNA, YNFKEQ. This CDR3 has 16 residues. The CDR3 protein is CASSLSGTGSSYEQYF. CDR3 coding DNA: TGTGCCAGCAGCCTATCCGGGACAGGGAGCTCCTACGAGCAGTACTTC.

This clonotype was picked up many times. The chain employs TRBV20-1 and TRBJ2-7; no clear D. CDR1 is DFQATT and CDR2 is SNEGSKA in the germline V gene (reference sequence). The CDR3 spans 15 residues. V was cut by 0 bases and J by 3 bases, with 15 bases left in between. CDR3 sequence reads: CSARDLPSERYEQYF. For the CDR3, the DNA is TGCAGTGCTAGAGATCTACCTAGTGAGCGCTACGAGCAGTACTTC.

Many counts were recorded for this clonotype. V and J are TRBV5-1 and TRBJ1-2; D remains ambiguous. The CDR3 loop spans 11 amino acids. V dropped 4 bases and J dropped 7 bases, with 8 bases sitting between them. Germline-derived CDR1 and CDR2 are SGHRS and YFSETQ. CDR3 loop: CASSGEGGYTF. The CDR3 DNA follows: TGCGCCAGCAGCGGCGAGGGTGGCTACACCTTC.

This clonotype was observed many times. In nucleotides, the CDR3 is TGTGCCAGCAGCCCCACCGGGACAGGGGCCTATGGCTACACCTTC. It is translated as CASSPTGTGAYGYTF. The genes are TRBV7-3 and TRBJ1-2; 10 bases line up with TRBD1. Trimming took 5 bases from V and 4 from J; bases not matched to a gene: 7. CDR3 size: 15 residues. Germline V lookup: CDR1 SGHTA, CDR2 FQGTGA.

The V gene is TRBV19, the J gene TRBJ1-5, with D hard to call. CDR1 and CDR2 (germline): LNHDA, SQIVND (reference sequence). Trimming took 3 bases from V and 2 from J, leaving 29 bases between them. This CDR3 contains 21 residues. CDR3 DNA: TGTGCCAGTAGTATCCCGAGCTTTATAGGGCAGGCTAGGAATCGCAATCAGCCCCAGCATTTT. Amino acid sequence: CASSIPSFIGQARNRNQPQHF.

This chain connects TRBV9 to TRBJ1-3; D gene uncertain. The germline CDR1 and CDR2 sequences are SGDLS and YYNGEE. This CDR3 is built from 16 residues. Between the trimmed V and J ends, which lost 3 bases and 0 bases, there was a span of 13 bases. The CDR3 region has the DNA TGTGCCAGCAGCGCGTACAGCGCGAGCTCTGGAAACACCATATATTTT. The encoded protein is CASSAYSASSGNTIYF.

In its sample, this clonotype was seen many times. The chain carries TRBV5-5 and TRBJ2-5; 12 nucleotides line up with TRBD2. The junction had 0 bases not matched to a gene; V was cut back by 2 bases and J by 1 base. The CDR3 loop spans 15 amino acids. Germline V gene data show CDR1 as SGHKS and CDR2 as YYEKEE (reference sequence). The CDR3 here is CASSLLAGGQETQYF. DNA for the CDR3: TGTGCCAGCAGCTTACTAGCGGGAGGCCAAGAGACCCAGTACTTC. The full variable domain, in which reference TRBV5-5 and TRBJ2-5 provide the parts outside the CDR3, is DAGVTQSPTHLIKTRGQQVTLRCSPISGHKSVSWYQQVLGQGPQFIFQYYEKEERGRGNFPDRFSARQFPNYSSELNVNALLLGDSALYLCASSLLAGGQETQYFGPGTRLLVL.

This clonotype has a count of ten or more. The chain combines TRBV29-1 with TRBJ1-1; D is perhaps TRBD1 (5 bases). Germline V gene sequence: CDR1 SQVTM, CDR2 ANQGSEA. Trimming stripped 7 bases from V and 0 bases from J, with 9 bases between. This CDR3 region has 12 residues. The CDR3 loop reads CSAADMNTEAFF. In nucleotides, the CDR3 is TGCAGCGCCGCGGACATGAACACTGAAGCTTTCTTT.

About this clonotype itself: An end of the junction does not agree with germline; a read error may underlie this. The rearrangement joins TRBV9 to TRBJ1-1, with a weak D call TRBD1 (5 bases). The V gene's germline CDR1 is SGDLS and CDR2 YYNGEE. The CDR3 covers 15 residues. The chain's CDR3 is CASSVGLRVDTEASF. The CDR3 DNA reads TGTGCCAGCAGCGTAGGCCTCAGGGTGGACACTGAAGCTTCCTTT.

This clonotype was recorded many times. The chain couples TRBV28 to TRBJ2-7; 9 bases line up with TRBD2. Germline V gene lookup returns CDR1 MDHEN and CDR2 SYDVKM. The CDR3 covers 16 residues. V gave up 7 bases and J gave up 5 bases; unmatched junction bases: 15. The CDR3 bases are TGTGCCAGCACACGACCCCGGCGGGGGGGGGACCACGAGCAGTACTTC. Residues: CASTRPRRGGDHEQYF.

This clonotype was picked up one time. The chain combines TRBV11-2 with TRBJ2-7; 11 positions match TRBD2. J was trimmed by 1 base and V by 0 bases; bases with no gene match: 8. CDR1 is SGHAT and CDR2 is FQNNGV in the germline V gene. The CDR3 consists of 18 residues. CDR3 sequence reads: CASSLEASGGQASYEQYF. The CDR3 region has the DNA TGTGCCAGCAGCTTAGAGGCTAGCGGGGGGCAGGCATCCTACGAGCAGTACTTC.

CDR3 nucleotides: TGTGCCAGCAGCTTAGAGGGCAGGACTGAGCAGTACTTC. This translates into CASSLEGRTEQYF. This rearrangement joins TRBV11-2 to TRBJ2-7, with D possibly matching TRBD2 (5 bases). The CDR3 is 13 residues long. Trimming left V 0 bases short and J 7 bases short, with 10 bases between. Germline values: CDR1 SGHAT, CDR2 FQNNGV.